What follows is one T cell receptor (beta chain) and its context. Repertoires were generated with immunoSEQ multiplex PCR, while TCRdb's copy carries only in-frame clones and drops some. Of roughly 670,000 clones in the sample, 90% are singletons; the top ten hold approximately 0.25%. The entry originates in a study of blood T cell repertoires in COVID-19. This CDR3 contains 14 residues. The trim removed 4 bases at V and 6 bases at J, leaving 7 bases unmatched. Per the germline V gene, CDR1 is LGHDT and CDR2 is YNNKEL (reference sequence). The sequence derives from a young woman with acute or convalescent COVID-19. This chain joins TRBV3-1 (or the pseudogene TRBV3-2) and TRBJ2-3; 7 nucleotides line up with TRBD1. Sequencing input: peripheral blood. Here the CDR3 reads CASSLGGAADTQYF. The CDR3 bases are TGTGCCAGCAGCCTAGGGGGCGCCGCCGATACGCAGTATTTT.